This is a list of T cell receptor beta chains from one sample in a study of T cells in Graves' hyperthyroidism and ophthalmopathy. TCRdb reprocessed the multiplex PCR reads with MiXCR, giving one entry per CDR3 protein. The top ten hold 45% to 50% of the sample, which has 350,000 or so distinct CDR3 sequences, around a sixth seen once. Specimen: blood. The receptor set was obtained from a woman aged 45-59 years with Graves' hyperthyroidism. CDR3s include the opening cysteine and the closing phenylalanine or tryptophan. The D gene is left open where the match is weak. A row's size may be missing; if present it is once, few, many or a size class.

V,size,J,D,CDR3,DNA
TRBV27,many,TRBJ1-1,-,CASMTESMNTEAFF,TGTGCCAGTATGACGGAATCCATGAACACTGAAGCTTTCTTT
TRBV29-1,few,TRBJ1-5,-,CSVGEYSNQPQHF,TGCAGCGTTGGGGAGTATAGCAATCAGCCCCAGCATTTT
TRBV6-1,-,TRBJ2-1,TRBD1,CASSEGGVRGRTLEQFF,TGTGCCAGCAGTGAAGGAGGGGTTAGGGGGCGAACACTTGAGCAGTTCTTC
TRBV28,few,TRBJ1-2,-,CASSLPGSGYTF,TGTGCCAGCAGTTTACCCGGGAGTGGCTACACCTTC
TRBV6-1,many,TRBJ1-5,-,CASGYGQGQPQHF,TGTGCCAGCGGGTACGGGCAGGGTCAGCCCCAGCATTTT
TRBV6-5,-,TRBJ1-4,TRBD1,CASSYGGQGSTNEKLFF,TGTGCCAGCAGTTACGGCGGACAGGGCTCGACTAATGAAAAACTGTTTTTT
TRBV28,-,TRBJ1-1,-,CASSQVWDRTEAFF,TGTGCCAGCAGCCAAGTTTGGGATCGCACAGAAGCTTTCTTT
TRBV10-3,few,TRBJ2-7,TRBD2,CAISAPGGNKSYEQYF,TGTGCCATCAGTGCCCCGGGGGGGAATAAGTCCTACGAGCAGTACTTC
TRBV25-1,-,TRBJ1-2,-,CASSDSSGDSGYTF,TGTGCCAGCAGTGATAGCTCGGGTGATAGTGGCTACACCTTC
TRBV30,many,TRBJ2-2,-,CAWSVGTSPPGELFF,TGTGCCTGGAGTGTCGGGACCTCCCCTCCCGGGGAGCTGTTTTTT
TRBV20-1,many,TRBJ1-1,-,CSASLRTHLMNTEAFF,TGCAGTGCTAGTTTACGGACACACCTTATGAACACTGAAGCTTTCTTT
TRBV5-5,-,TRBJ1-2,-,CASSLAGNVYGYTF,TGTGCCAGCAGCTTGGCGGGAAACGTCTATGGCTACACCTTC
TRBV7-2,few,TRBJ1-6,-,CASSLRRGGSPLHF,TGTGCCAGCAGCTTAAGACGGGGGGGTTCACCCCTCCACTTT
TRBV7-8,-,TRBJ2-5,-,CASSPPREFGTQYF,TGTGCCAGCAGCCCCCCCCGGGAGTTCGGGACCCAGTACTTC
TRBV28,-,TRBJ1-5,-,CASSQNQPQHF,TGTGCCAGCAGCCAGAATCAGCCCCAGCATTTT
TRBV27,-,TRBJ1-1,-,CASRPGMNTEAFF,TGTGCCAGCAGACCGGGAATGAACACTGAAGCTTTCTTT
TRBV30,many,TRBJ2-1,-,CAWTGLYNEQFF,TGTGCCTGGACCGGACTGTACAATGAGCAGTTCTTC
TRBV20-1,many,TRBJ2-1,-,CSAAAGSSYNEQFF,TGCAGTGCGGCGGCGGGGAGCTCCTACAATGAGCAGTTCTTC
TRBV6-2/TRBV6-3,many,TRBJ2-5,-,CASREPGQEETQYF,TGTGCCAGCAGGGAACCGGGACAAGAAGAGACCCAGTACTTC
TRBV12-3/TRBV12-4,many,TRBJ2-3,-,CASSYTSTDTQYF,TGTGCCAGCAGTTACACTAGCACAGATACGCAGTATTTT
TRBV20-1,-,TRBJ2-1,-,CSVSRLASPHQFF,TGCAGTGTTAGCAGACTGGCCAGCCCCCACCAGTTCTTC
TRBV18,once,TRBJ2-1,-,CASSLRADYDEQFF,TGTGCCAGCTCCCTTCGGGCCGACTACGATGAGCAGTTCTTC
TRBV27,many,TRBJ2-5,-,CASSPRLGEVETQYF,TGTGCCAGCAGCCCTCGATTGGGGGAGGTGGAGACCCAGTACTTC
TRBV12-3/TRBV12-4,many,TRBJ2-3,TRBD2,CASSVELAASTDTQYF,TGTGCCAGCAGCGTCGAACTAGCGGCCAGCACAGATACGCAGTATTTT
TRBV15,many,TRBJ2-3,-,CATSRDPGSTDTQYF,TGTGCCACCAGCAGAGATCCCGGGAGCACAGATACGCAGTATTTT
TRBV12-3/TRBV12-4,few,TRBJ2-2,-,CASSLSRDSGELFF,TGTGCCAGCAGTTTGTCCCGCGACAGCGGGGAGCTGTTTTTT
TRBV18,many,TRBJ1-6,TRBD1,CASSPGQGVPSSPLHF,TGTGCCAGCTCACCGGGACAGGGGGTCCCTAGTTCACCCCTCCACTTT
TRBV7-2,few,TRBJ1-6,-,CASSSTSRASPLHF,TGTGCCAGCAGCTCCACCTCGAGGGCATCACCCCTCCACTTT
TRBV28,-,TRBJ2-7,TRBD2,CASSLLGTSGDYEQYF,TGTGCCAGCAGTTTATTGGGGACTAGCGGGGACTACGAGCAGTACTTC
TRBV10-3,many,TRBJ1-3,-,CAIRNWYGNTIYF,TGTGCCATCAGGAATTGGTACGGAAACACCATATATTTT
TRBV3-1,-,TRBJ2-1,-,CASSQDWTGGRGEQFF,TGTGCCAGCAGCCAAGATTGGACCGGGGGGCGGGGTGAGCAGTTCTTC
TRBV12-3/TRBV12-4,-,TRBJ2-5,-,CASSLIGFQETQYF,TGTGCCAGCAGTTTAATTGGTTTCCAAGAGACCCAGTACTTC
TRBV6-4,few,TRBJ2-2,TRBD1,CASSPVYRGRTGELFF,TGTGCCAGCAGCCCCGTTTACAGGGGGCGCACCGGGGAGCTGTTTTTT
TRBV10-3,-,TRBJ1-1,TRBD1,CAISEYATGSGNTEAFF,TGTGCCATCAGTGAGTACGCGACAGGGTCGGGGAACACTGAAGCTTTCTTT
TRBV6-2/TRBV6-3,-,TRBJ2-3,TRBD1,CASSLAQGATDTQYF,TGTGCCAGCAGTTTAGCACAGGGGGCCACAGATACGCAGTATTTT
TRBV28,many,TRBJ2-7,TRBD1,CASSLGTGTYEQYF,TGTGCCAGCAGTTTAGGGACAGGGACCTACGAGCAGTACTTC
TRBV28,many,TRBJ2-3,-,CASSPAVMREHVDTQYF,TGTGCCAGCAGTCCCGCGGTTATGAGGGAGCATGTAGATACGCAGTATTTT
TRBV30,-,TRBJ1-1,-,CACSPGNTEAFF,TGTGCCTGTTCTCCTGGGAACACTGAAGCTTTCTTT
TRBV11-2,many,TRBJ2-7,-,CASSLAFGWEQYF,TGTGCCAGCAGCTTAGCGTTTGGGTGGGAGCAGTACTTC
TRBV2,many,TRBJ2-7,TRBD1,CASLAGQGAYEQYF,TGTGCCAGCTTGGCGGGACAGGGAGCCTACGAGCAGTACTTC
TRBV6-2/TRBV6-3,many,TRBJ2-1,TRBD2,CASSRAGGRRNEQFF,TGTGCCAGCAGTCGTGCGGGGGGGCGACGCAATGAGCAGTTCTTC
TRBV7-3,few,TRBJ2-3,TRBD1,CASSLLGTGPRTDTQYF,TGTGCCAGCAGCTTACTCGGGACAGGGCCCCGCACAGATACGCAGTATTTT
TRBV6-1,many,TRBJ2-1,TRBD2,CASSWGGLYNEQFF,TGTGCCAGCAGTTGGGGGGGACTTTACAATGAGCAGTTCTTC
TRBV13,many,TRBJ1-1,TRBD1,CASSLYLGQPLEAFF,TGTGCCAGCAGCCTATACCTGGGACAGCCGTTAGAAGCTTTCTTT
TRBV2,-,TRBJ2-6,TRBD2,CAGGGDSGANVLTF,TGTGCCGGGGGGGGGGACTCTGGGGCCAACGTCCTGACTTTC
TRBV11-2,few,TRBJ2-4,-,CASSLASSERAIQYF,TGTGCCAGCAGCTTAGCCTCTAGCGAGCGGGCCATTCAGTACTTC
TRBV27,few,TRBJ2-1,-,CASSSSADEQFF,TGTGCCAGCAGTTCCTCTGCGGATGAGCAGTTCTTC
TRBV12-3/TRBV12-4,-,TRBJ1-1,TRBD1,CASKGTENTEAFF,TGTGCCAGCAAAGGGACAGAGAACACTGAAGCTTTCTTT
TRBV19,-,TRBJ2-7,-,CAVSRKGGLVDEQYF,TGTGCCGTATCCCGAAAGGGGGGGCTTGTGGATGAGCAGTACTTC
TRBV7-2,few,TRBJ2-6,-,CASSLVLSSGANVLTF,TGTGCCAGCAGCTTAGTGCTCAGCTCTGGGGCCAACGTCCTGACTTTC
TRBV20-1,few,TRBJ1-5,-,CSARGDNNQPQHF,TGCAGTGCTAGAGGGGACAACAATCAGCCCCAGCATTTT